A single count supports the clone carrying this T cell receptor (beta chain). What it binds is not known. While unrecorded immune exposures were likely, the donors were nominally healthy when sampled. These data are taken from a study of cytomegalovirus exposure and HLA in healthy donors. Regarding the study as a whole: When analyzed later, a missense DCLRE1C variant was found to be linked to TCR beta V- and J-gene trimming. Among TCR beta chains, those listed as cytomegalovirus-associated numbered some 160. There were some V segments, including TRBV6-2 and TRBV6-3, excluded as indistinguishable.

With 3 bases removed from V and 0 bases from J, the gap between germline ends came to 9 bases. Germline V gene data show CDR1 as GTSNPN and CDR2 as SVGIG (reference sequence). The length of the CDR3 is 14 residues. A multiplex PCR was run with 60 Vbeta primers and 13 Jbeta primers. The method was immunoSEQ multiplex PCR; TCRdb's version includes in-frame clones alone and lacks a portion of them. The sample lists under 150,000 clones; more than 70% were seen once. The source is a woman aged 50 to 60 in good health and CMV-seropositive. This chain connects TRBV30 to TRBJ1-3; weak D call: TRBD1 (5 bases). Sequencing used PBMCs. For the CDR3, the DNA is TGTGCCTGGAGCAGACAGACCTCTGGAAACACCATATATTTT. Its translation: CAWSRQTSGNTIYF.